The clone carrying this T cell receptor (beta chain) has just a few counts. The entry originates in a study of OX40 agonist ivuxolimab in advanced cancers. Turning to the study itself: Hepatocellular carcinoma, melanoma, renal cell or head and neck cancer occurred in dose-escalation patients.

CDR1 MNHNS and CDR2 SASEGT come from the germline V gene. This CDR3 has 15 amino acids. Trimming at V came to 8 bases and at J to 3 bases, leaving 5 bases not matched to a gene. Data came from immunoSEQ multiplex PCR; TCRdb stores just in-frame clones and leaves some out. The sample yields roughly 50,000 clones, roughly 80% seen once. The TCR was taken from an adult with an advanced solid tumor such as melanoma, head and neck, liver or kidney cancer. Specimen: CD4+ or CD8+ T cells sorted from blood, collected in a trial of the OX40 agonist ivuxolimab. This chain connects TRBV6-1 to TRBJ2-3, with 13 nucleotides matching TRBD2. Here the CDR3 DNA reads TGTGCCAGCGCGATACTAGCGGGGGGGACAGATACGCAGTATTTT. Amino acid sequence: CASAILAGGTDTQYF.